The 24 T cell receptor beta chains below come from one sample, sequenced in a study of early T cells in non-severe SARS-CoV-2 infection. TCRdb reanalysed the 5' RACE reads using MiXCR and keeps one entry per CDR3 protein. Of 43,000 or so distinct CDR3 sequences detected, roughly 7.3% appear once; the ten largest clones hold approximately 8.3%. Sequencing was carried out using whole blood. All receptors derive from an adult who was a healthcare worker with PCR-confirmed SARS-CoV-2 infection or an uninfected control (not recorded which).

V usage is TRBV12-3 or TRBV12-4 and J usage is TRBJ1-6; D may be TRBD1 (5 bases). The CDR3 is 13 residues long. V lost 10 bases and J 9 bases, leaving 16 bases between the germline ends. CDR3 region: CAIQGTWGSPLHF. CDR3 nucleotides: TGTGCCATCCAAGGGACCTGGGGTTCACCCCTCCACTTT.

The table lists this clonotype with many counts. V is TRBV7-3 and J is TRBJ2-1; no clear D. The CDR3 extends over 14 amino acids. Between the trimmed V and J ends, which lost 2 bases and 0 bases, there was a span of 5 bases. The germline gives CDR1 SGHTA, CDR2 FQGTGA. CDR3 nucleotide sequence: TGTGCCAGCAGCTTATTAGGCTCCTACAATGAGCAGTTCTTC. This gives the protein CASSLLGSYNEQFF. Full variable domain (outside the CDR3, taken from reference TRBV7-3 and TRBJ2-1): GAGVSQTPSNKVTEKGKYVELRCDPISGHTALYWYRQSLGQGPEFLIYFQGTGAADDSGLPNDRFFAVRPEGSVSTLKIQRTERGDSAVYLCASSLLGSYNEQFFGPGTRLTVL.

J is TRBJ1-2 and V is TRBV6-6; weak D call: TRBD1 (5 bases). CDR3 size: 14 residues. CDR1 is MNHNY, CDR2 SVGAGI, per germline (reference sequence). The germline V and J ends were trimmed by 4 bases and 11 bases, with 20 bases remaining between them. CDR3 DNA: TGTGCCAGCAGTTTAGGACCCGACGGGGGGTCGTACACCTTC. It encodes CASSLGPDGGSYTF.

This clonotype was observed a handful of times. CDR3 bases: TGTGCCAGCTCACCACGACTAGCGACCCCTCCCACAGATACGCAGTATTTT. Translated, it gives CASSPRLATPPTDTQYF. V usage is TRBV18 and J usage is TRBJ2-3; 8 nucleotides align to TRBD2. From germline, CDR1 is KGHSH and CDR2 LQKENI. This CDR3 comprises 17 residues. V gave up 1 base and J gave up 2 bases; unmatched junction bases: 8.

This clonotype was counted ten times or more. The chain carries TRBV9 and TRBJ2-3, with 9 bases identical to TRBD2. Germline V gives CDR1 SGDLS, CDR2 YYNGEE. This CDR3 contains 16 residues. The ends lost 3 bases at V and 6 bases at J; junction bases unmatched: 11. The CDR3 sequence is CASSASGGGALDTQYF. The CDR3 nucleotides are TGTGCCAGCAGCGCATCTGGCGGGGGGGCCCTCGATACGCAGTATTTT.

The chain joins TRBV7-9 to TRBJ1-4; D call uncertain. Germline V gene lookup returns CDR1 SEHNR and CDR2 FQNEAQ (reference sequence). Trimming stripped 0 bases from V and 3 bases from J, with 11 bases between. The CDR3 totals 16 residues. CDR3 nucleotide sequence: TGTGCCAGCAGCTTAGCGACGAGGCCGTCTAATGAAAAACTGTTTTTT. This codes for CASSLATRPSNEKLFF.

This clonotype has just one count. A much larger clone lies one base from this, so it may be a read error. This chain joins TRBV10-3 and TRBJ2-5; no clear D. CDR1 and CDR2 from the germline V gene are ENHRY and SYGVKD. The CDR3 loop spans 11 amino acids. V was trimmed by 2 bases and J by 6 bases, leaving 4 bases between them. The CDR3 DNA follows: TGTGCCATCAGTGAGAGGAAGACCCAGTACTTC. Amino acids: CAISERKTQYF.

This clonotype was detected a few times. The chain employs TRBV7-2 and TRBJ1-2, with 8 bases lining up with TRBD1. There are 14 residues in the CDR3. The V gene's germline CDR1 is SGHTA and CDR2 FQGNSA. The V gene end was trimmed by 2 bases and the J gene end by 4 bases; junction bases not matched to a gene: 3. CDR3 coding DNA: TGTGCCAGCAGCTTACAGGGGGCGAGCTATGGCTACACCTTC. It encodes CASSLQGASYGYTF.

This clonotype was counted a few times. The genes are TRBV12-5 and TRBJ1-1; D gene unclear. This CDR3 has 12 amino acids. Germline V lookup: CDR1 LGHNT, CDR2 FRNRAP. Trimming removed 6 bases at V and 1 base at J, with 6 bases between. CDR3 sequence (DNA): TGTGCTAGTGGCTATGAGAACACTGAAGCTTTCTTT. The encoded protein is CASGYENTEAFF.

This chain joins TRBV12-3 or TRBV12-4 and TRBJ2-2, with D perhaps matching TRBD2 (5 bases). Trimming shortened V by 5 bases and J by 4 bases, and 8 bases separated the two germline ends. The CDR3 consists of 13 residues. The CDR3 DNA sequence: TGTGCCAGCAGTGAGGGAATCACCGGGGAGCTGTTTTTT. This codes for CASSEGITGELFF.

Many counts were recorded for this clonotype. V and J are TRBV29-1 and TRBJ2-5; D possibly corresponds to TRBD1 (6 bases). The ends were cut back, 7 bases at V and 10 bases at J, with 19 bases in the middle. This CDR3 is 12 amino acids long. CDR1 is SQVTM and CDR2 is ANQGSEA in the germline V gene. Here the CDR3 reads CSGTRSLGGQYF. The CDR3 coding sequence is TGCAGCGGAACCCGATCCCTAGGGGGCCAGTACTTC.

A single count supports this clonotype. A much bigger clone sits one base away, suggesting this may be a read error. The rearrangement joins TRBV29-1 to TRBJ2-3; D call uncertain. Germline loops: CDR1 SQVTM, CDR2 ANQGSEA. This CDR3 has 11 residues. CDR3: CRVLSRDTQYF. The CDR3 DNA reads TGCAGGGTTCTCTCAAGGGATACGCAGTATTTT.

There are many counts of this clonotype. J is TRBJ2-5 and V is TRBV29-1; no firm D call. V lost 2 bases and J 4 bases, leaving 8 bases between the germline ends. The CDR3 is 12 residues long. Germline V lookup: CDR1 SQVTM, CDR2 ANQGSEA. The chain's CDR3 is CSVEYVGETQYF. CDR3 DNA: TGCAGCGTTGAATACGTTGGAGAGACCCAGTACTTC.

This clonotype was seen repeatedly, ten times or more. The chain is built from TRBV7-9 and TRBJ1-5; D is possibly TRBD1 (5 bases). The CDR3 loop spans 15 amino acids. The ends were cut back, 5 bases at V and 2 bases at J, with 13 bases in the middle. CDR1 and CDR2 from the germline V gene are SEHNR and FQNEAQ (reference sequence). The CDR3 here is CASSTTDPGNQPQHF. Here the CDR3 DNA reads TGTGCCAGCAGCACGACAGACCCGGGCAATCAGCCCCAGCATTTT.

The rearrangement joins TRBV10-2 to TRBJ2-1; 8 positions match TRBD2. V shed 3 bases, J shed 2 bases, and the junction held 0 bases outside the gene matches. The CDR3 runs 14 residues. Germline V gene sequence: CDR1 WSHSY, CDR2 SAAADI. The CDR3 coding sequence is TGCGCCAGCAGTGACGGGGGGGCCTACAATGAGCAGTTCTTC. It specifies CASSDGGAYNEQFF.

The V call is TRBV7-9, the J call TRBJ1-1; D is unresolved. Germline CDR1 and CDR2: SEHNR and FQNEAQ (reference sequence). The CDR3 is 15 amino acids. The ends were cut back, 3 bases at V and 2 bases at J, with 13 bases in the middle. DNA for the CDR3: TGTGCCAGCAGCTTCGGAATGGCTGGAAACACTGAAGCTTTCTTT. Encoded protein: CASSFGMAGNTEAFF.

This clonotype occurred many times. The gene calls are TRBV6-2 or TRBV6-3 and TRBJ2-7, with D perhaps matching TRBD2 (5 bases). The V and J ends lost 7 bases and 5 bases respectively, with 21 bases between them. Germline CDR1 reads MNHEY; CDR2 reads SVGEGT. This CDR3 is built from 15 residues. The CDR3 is CASTRKDSRVHEQYF. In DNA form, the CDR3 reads TGTGCCAGCACCCGTAAGGACTCCCGCGTCCACGAGCAGTACTTC.

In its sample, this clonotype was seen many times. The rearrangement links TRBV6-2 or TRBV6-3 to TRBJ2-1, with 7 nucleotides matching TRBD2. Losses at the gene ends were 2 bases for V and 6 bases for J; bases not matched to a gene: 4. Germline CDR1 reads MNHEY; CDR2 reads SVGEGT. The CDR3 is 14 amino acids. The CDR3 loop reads CASSYGGDLNEQFF. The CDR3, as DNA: TGTGCCAGCAGTTACGGGGGGGACCTCAATGAGCAGTTCTTC.

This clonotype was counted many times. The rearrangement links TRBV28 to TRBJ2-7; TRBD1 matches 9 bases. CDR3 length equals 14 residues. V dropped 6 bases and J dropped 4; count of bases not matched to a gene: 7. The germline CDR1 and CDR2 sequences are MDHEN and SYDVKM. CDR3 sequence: CASRLLDRGYEQYF. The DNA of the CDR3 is TGTGCCAGCAGGCTACTCGACAGGGGGTACGAGCAGTACTTC.

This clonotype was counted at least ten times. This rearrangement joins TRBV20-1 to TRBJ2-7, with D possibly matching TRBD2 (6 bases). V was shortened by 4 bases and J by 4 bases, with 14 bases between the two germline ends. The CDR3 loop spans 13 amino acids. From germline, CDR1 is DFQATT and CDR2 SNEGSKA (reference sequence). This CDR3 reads CSATGLFGYEQYF. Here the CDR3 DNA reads TGCAGTGCTACGGGACTCTTCGGGTACGAGCAGTACTTC.

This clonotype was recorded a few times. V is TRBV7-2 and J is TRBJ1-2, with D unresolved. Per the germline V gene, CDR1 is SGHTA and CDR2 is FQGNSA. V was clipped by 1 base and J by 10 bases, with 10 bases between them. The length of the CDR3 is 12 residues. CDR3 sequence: CASSLDGHDYTF. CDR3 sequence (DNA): TGTGCCAGCAGCTTAGATGGCCACGACTACACCTTC.

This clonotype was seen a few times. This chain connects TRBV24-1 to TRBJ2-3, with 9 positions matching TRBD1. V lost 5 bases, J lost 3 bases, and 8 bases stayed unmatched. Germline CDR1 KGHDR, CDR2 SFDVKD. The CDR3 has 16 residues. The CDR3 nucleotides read TGTGCCACCAGTGTTTCGCCGGGACAGGGAACAGATACGCAGTATTTT. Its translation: CATSVSPGQGTDTQYF.

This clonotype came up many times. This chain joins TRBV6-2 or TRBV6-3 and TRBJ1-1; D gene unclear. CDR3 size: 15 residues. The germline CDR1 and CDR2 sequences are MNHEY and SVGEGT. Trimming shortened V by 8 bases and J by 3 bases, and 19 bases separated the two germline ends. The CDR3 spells CASLGNSYGDTEAFF. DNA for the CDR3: TGTGCCAGCTTGGGTAATTCCTACGGGGACACTGAAGCTTTCTTT.

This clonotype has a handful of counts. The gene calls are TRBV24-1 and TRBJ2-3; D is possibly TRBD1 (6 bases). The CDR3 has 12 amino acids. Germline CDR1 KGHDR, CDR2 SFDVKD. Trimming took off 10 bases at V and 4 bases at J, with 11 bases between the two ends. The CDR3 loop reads CATETGPDTQYF. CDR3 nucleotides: TGTGCCACAGAGACAGGACCAGATACGCAGTATTTT.